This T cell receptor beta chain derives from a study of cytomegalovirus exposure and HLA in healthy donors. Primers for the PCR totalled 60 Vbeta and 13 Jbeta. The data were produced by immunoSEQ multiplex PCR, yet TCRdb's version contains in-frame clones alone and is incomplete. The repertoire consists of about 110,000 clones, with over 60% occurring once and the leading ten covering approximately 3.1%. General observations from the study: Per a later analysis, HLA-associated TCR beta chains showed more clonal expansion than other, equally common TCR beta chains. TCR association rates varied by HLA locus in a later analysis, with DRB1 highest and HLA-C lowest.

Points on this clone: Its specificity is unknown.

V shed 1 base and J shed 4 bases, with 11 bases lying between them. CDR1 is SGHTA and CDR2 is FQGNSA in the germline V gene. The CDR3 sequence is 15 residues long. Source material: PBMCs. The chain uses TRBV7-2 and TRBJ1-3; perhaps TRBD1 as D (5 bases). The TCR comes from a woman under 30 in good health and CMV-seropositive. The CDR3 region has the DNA TGTGCCAGCAGCTTAGGAGGACAAGGAGGAAACACCATATATTTT. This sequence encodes CASSLGGQGGNTIYF.